The table lists the clone carrying this TCR beta chain with a few counts. Its antigen is unknown. TCRdb reprocessed the RT-PCR reads with MiXCR, giving one entry per CDR3 protein. The table includes 500,000 to 600,000 distinct CDR3 sequences, 10% to 15% detected once. This CDR3 spans 15 amino acids. The germline V and J ends were trimmed by 7 bases and 1 base, with 14 bases remaining between them. This entry comes from a study of response to subunit inactivated influenza vaccine. Points from the study as a whole: After each seasonal influenza vaccination, few new T cells are recruited, the authors suggested.

Here the sequenced sample was PBMCs from blood, taken roughly 46 days after vaccination. This sequence originates from a man aged 50-60 years who received an inactivated influenza vaccine. The rearrangement joins TRBV12-3 or TRBV12-4 to TRBJ2-1, with D possibly being TRBD2 (6 bases). Here the CDR3 reads CASKPGLGSYNEQFF. As DNA, the CDR3 is TGTGCCAGCAAGCCGGGACTTGGATCCTACAATGAGCAGTTCTTC.